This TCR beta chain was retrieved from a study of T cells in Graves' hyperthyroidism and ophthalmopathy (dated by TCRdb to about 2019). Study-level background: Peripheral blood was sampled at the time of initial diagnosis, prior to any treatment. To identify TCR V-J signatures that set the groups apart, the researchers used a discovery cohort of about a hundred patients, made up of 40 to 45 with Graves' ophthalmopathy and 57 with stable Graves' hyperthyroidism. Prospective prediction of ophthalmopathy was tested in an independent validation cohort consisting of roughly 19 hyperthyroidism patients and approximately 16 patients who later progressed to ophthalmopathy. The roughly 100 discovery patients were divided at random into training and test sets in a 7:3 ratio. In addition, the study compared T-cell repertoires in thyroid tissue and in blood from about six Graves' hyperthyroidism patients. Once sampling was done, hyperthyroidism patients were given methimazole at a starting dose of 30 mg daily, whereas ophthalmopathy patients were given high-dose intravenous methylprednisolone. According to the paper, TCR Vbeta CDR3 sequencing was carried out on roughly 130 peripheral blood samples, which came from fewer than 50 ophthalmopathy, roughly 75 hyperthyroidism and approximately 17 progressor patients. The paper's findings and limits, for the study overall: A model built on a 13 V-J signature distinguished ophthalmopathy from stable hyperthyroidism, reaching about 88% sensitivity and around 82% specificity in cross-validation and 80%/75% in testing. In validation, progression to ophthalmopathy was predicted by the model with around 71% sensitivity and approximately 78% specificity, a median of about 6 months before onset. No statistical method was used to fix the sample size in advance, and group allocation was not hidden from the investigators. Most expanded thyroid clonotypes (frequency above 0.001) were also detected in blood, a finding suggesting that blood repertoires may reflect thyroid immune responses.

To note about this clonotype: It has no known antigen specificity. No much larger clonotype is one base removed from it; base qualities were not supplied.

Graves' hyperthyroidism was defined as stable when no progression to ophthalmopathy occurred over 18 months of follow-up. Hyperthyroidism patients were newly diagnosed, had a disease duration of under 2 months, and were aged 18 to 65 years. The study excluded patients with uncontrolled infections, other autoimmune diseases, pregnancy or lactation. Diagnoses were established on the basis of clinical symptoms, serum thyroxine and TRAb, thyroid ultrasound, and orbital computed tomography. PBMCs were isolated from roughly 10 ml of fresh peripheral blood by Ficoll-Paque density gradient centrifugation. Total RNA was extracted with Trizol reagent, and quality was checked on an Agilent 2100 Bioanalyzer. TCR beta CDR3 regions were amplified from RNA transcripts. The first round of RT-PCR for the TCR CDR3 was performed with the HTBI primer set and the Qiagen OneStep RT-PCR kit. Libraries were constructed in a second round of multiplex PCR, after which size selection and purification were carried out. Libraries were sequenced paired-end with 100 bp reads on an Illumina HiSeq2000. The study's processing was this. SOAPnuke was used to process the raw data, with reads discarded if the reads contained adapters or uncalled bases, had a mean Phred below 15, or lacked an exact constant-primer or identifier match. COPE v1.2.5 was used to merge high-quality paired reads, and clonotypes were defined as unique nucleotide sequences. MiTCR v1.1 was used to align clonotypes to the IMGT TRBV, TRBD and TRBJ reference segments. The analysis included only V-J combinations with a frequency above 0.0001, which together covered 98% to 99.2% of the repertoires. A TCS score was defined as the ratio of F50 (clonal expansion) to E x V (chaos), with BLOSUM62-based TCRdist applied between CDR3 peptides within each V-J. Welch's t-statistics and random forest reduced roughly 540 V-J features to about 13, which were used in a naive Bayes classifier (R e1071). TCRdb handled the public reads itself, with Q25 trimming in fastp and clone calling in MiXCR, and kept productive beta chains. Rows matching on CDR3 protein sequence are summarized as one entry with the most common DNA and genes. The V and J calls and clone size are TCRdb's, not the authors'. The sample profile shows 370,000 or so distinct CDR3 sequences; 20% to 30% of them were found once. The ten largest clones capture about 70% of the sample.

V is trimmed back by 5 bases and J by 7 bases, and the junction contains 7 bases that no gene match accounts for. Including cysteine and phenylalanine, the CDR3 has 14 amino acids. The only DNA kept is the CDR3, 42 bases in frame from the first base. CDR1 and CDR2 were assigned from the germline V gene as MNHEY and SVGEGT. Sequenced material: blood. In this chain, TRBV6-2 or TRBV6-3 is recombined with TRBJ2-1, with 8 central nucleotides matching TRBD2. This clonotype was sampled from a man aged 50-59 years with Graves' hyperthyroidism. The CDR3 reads CASSVSGGKNEQFF. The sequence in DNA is TGTGCCAGCAGTGTGTCGGGAGGGAAGAATGAGCAGTTCTTC.